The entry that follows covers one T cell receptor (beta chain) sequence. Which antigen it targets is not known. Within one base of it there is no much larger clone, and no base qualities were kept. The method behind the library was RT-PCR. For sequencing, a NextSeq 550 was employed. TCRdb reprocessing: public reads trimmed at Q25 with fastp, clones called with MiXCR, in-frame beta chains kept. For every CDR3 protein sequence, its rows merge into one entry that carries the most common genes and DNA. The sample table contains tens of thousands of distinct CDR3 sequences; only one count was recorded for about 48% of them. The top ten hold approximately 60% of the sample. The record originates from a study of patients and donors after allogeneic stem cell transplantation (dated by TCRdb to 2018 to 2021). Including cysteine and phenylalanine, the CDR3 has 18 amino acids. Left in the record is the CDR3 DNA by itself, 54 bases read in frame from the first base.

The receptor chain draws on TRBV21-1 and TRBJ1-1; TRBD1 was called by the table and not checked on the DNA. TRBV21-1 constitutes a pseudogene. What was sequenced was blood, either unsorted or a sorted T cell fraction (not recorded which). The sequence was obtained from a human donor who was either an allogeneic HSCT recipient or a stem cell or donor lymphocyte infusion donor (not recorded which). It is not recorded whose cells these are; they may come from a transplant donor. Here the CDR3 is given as CASSNVDRTGFPQTEAFF. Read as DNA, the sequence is TGTGCCAGCAGCAATGTTGACCGAACAGGTTTTCCACAGACTGAAGCTTTCTTT.